This T cell receptor (beta chain) was documented in a study of cytomegalovirus exposure and HLA in healthy donors. The V gene lost 3 bases and the J gene lost 4 bases, with 13 bases spanning the gap. From germline, CDR1 is SNHLY and CDR2 FYNNEI. CDR3 size: 16 residues. A multiplex PCR was run with 60 Vbeta primers and 13 Jbeta primers. Repertoires were generated with immunoSEQ multiplex PCR, while TCRdb's copy carries only in-frame clones and drops some. The sample consists of roughly 190,000 clones, approximately 90% of them appearing once. This rearrangement joins TRBV2 to TRBJ1-6; weak D call: TRBD1 (5 bases). The sequenced material came from PBMCs. This sequence was found in a boy between 2 and 10 years old in good health and CMV-seronegative. CDR3 sequence: CASSDDSRGYNSPLHF. CDR3 DNA: TGTGCCAGCAGTGACGACAGCCGAGGTTATAATTCACCCCTCCACTTT.